The entry below describes one T cell receptor (beta chain). Its matching antigen is unknown. Time point specified: newly diagnosed GD, antithyroid drugs for less than 3 months. Scientists built the TCR library using RNA that was extracted from PBMCs. Both iRepertoire HTBI primers and Arm-PCR of CDR3 regions were used to build the TCR beta libraries. MiXCR was run by TCRdb on the multiplex PCR reads, yielding one entry per CDR3 protein. Of 510,000 or so distinct CDR3 sequences listed, around 13% were seen once; the top ten hold 8% to 10%. The sample comes from a study of regulatory T cells in long-lasting Graves disease. CDR1 GTSNPN and CDR2 SVGIG come from the germline V gene (reference sequence). The CDR3 sequence is 16 residues long. Trimming shortened V by 0 bases and J by 2 bases, and 14 bases separated the two germline ends. Points from the study as a whole: Patients with persistent disease showed a bias toward TRBV28, TRBJ1-2 and TRBJ2-5.

The same data also contributed to another study, on T cells in Graves' hyperthyroidism and ophthalmopathy.

The V gene is TRBV30, the J gene TRBJ2-1; the D gene is possibly TRBD2 (6 bases). The material sequenced was peripheral blood mononuclear cells (PBMCs), taken at new diagnosis, from a patient treated with antithyroid drugs. This TCR was sampled from a woman aged 25 to 39 with Graves disease. The CDR3 region has the DNA TGTGCCTGGAGTGTACCGGCTAGCGCTGCCTACAATGAGCAGTTCTTC. This encodes CAWSVPASAAYNEQFF. Full variable domain (rest looked up from reference TRBV30 and TRBJ2-1): SQTIHQWPATLVQPVGSPLSLECTVEGTSNPNLYWYRQAAGRGLQLLFYSVGIGQISSEVPQNLSASRPQDRQFILSSKKLLLSDSGFYLCAWSVPASAAYNEQFFGPGTRLTVL.